This T cell receptor (beta chain) was found in a study of shared clonotypes between healthy human individuals. Extraction of genomic DNA in unsorted samples used approximately 84 million PBMCs. Between the trimmed V and J ends, which lost 6 bases and 2 bases, there was a span of 15 bases. This CDR3 region has 14 residues. CDR1 and CDR2 from the germline V gene are SGDLS and YYNGEE. Assay: immunoSEQ multiplex PCR; the TCRdb copy retains only in-frame clones and omits some. The sample includes around 450,000 clones, roughly three quarters of them seen just once. The chain carries TRBV9 and TRBJ2-7; D remains unclear. This TCR was recovered from a woman between 35 and 50 years old in good health. Some clones in this sample may be carry-over from other donors' samples. The sequencing sample was made of PBMCs. The CDR3 loop reads CASTQSDAAYEQYF. The DNA of the CDR3 is TGTGCCAGCACCCAATCCGACGCGGCCTACGAGCAGTACTTC.